The T cell receptor beta chain described here comes from a study of cytomegalovirus exposure and HLA in healthy donors. Study results and limitations: In a later analysis, TCR beta V- and J-gene trimming showed a link to a missense DCLRE1C variant.

In regard to this clone: Its specificity is unknown.

The V end lost 3 bases, the J end lost 8 bases, and 14 bases lay between the germline ends. From germline, CDR1 is MNHEY and CDR2 SMNVEV (reference sequence). The CDR3 is 15 amino acids. The PCR employed 60 Vbeta primers together with 13 Jbeta primers. Produced via immunoSEQ multiplex PCR; TCRdb's table is partial and in-frame only. The data hold roughly 80,000 clones, with 67% observed a single time. The clonotype was recovered from a woman between 50 and 59 years old in good health and CMV-seropositive. Input material: PBMCs. The V call is TRBV27, the J call TRBJ1-6; possibly TRBD1 for D (6 bases). The CDR3 DNA sequence: TGTGCCAGCAGTTTTACAGGGACCAGGGATTCACCCCTCCACTTT. This translates into CASSFTGTRDSPLHF.